This T cell receptor (beta chain) was profiled in a study of blood T cell repertoires in COVID-19 (dated by TCRdb to about 2020). About the investigation overall: The collaborator samples originated in the United States, Italy and Spain and spanned the acute and convalescent phases of COVID-19. Where available, HLA class I and class II types were obtained from metadata supplied by the sample provider rather than from assay-based typing. The sample metadata nearly always contained a de-identified subject ID, COVID-19 status, age in years and sex. The samples were drawn from two sources: the first 160 participants of the ongoing ImmuneRACE study, and 1,254 subjects contributed by 6 global collaborators. The repertoires were made available in a free public database intended to serve as a resource for research on the immune response to SARS-CoV-2. The dataset comprised deeply sampled blood TCRbeta repertoires from subjects exposed to, actively infected with, or recovered from COVID-19. The material from the prospective study consisted of cDNA or gDNA derived from T cells, B-cell-depleted T cells, or PBMCs.

As regards this clone: The antigen it recognizes is unknown. Base qualities are missing; no much larger clone stands one base away.

What the work shows at the level of the full study, not this receptor alone: Clinical and demographic metadata were provided uncurated, with the amount varying by source and participant.

The CDR3 runs 15 residues from the cysteine to the phenylalanine. Only the CDR3 DNA is retained, 45 bases long and in frame from the first base. V and J are trimmed by 10 bases and 4 bases, and the gene matches miss 13 bases of the junction. From a lookup of the germline V gene, CDR1 and CDR2 are MGHDK and SYGVNS. Participants in the prospective study were aged 18 to 89 years, lived in 20 to 30 United States geographic areas, and enrolled through a virtual design. In the prospective study, participants were assigned to cohorts based on the clinical history participants reported in a screening survey and a study questionnaire. Recovered participants in ImmuneRACE Cohort 3 were defined as having two consecutive negative NP/OP PCR tests, clearance from a healthcare professional, or resolution of symptoms. Mobile phlebotomists in the prospective study collected whole blood, serum and a nasopharyngeal or oropharyngeal swab from every participant. Participants in the prospective study had the option to provide additional blood draws and questionnaires over a roughly 2-month period. Prospective study blood samples were shipped either frozen or at room temperature before DNA extraction.

TCRbeta CDR3 regions were amplified from genomic DNA using the immunoSEQ Assay, a bias-controlled multiplex PCR. In the paper's pipeline: Nucleated cell counts per sample were estimated from amplification of reference gene primers within the assay. To quantify the absolute abundance of each unique TCRbeta CDR3 rearrangement, sequence reads were collapsed and filtered. For each sample, productive Simpson clonality was calculated as the square root of Simpson's diversity index across productive rearrangements. TCRdb provides this immuneACCESS table in a form limited to in-frame rearrangements. Some clones are lacking; in checked studies, under half of them reflect an unresolved V gene, and why the rest are absent is not known. That table furnishes V, J and clone size, whereas the DNA furnished D and trimming. This sample has a few hundred thousand clones in its table, and approximately 85% of those were observed once. The leading ten clones occupy under 2.5% of the sample.

This TCR came from a woman aged 45-60 years who had recovered from COVID-19. The sequence joins TRBV25-1 to TRBJ1-1; TRBD1 aligns with 9 central bases. Sequencing input: PBMCs or T cells enriched from blood (not recorded which). Read as DNA, the sequence is TGTGCCACCACTCGTCCGGGACAGGGTAGCACTGAAGCTTTCTTT. Translation gives CATTRPGQGSTEAFF. The variable domain in full, with residues beyond the CDR3 obtained from the reference TRBV25-1 and TRBJ1-1 genes, is EADIYQTPRYLVIGTGKKITLECSQTMGHDKMYWYQQDPGMELHLIHYSYGVNSTEKGDLSSESTVSRIRTEHFPLTLESARPSHTSQYLCATTRPGQGSTEAFFGQGTRLTVV.